The rows below give T cell receptor beta chains drawn from one sample of a study of cytomegalovirus exposure and HLA in healthy donors. Here immunoSEQ multiplex PCR was the method, and the copy in TCRdb shows in-frame clones only, minus some. The table lists about 89,000 clones, roughly 60% of them singletons. The sequenced material came from PBMCs. The origin of the receptors is a human donor in good health. The CDR3 runs from the conserved cysteine through the conserved F or W. The order of the fields is V gene, J gene, CDR3 length, CDR3 protein.

>TRBV7-2|TRBJ1-5|15
CASSLDGTGGRPQHF
>TRBV5-6|TRBJ1-6|17
CASSLVSLGQGHSPLHF
>TRBV6-5|TRBJ1-2|16
CASSYQGQGGPYGYTF
>TRBV4-3|TRBJ2-3|16
CASSRTLAGDTDTQYF
>TRBV7-8|TRBJ1-5|15
CASSLARRGDQPQHF
>TRBV14|TRBJ2-7|15
CASSHPTDTYYEQYF
>TRBV6-5|TRBJ1-6|15
CASTRRGFRNSPLHF
>TRBV7-2|TRBJ1-2|14
CASSPDREYYGYTF
>TRBV7-7|TRBJ1-1|13
CASSLDTYTEAFF
>TRBV19|TRBJ1-2|14
CASSSLRDTLNYTF
>TRBV9|TRBJ2-4|16
CASSDRAGRAKNIQYF
>TRBV7-9|TRBJ1-2|12
CASSQQYYGYTF
>TRBV7-2|TRBJ2-2|16
CASSPPSGGAPGELFF
>TRBV7-3|TRBJ2-1|16
CASSLSGDRALNEQFF
>TRBV18|TRBJ1-4|15
CASSPFAGTNEKLFF
>TRBV7-6|TRBJ1-1|15
CASSLGGTMNTEAFF
>TRBV6-5|TRBJ1-1|13
CASSYDRAWGAFF
>TRBV11-3|TRBJ2-5|15
CASSLGGTSQETQYF
>TRBV29-1|TRBJ2-7|15
CSVEPATGGRGEQYF
>TRBV10-3|TRBJ2-1|14
CAISEPLSYNEQFF
>TRBV19|TRBJ2-2|17
CASSYLAGGQNTGELFF
>TRBV6-5|TRBJ1-3|14
CASRPTGSGNTIYF
>TRBV6-1|TRBJ1-6|13
CASSGSPNSPLHF
>TRBV5-4|TRBJ1-2|17
CASSSPAGTGATYGYTF
>TRBV6-5|TRBJ2-2|15
CASSHRGANTGELFF
>TRBV25-1|TRBJ1-3|15
CASPPGREEGNTIYF
>TRBV19|TRBJ2-3|15
CASRVRGGRADTQYF
>TRBV5-4|TRBJ2-7|15
CASSLSPGGGDEQYF
>TRBV7-8|TRBJ2-5|17
CASSVKLTGPSSETQYF
>TRBV5-1|TRBJ1-1|15
CASSSEGRDGTEAFF
>TRBV27|TRBJ1-6|12
CASSTGDSPLHF
>TRBV4-1|TRBJ1-1|15
CASSRDSRPNTEAFF
>TRBV7-2|TRBJ1-2|15
CASSPGDRGWHGYTF
>TRBV11-1|TRBJ1-6|13
CASSRLGGSPLHF
>TRBV4-1|TRBJ1-2|14
CASSQAQANYGYTF
>TRBV4-1|TRBJ1-6|16
CANSPLLGQGNSPLHF
>TRBV4-3|TRBJ1-3|13
CASSQGEGNTIYF
>TRBV7-3|TRBJ2-4|17
CASSLSSGTGEKNIQYF
>TRBV30|TRBJ2-3|16
CAWSVGTAGNTDTQYF
>TRBV4-3|TRBJ1-2|13
CASSQLLEHGYTF
>TRBV7-3|TRBJ1-1|13
CASSAAGTVEAFF
>TRBV9|TRBJ2-3|19
CASSAQTSGGSLGTDTQYF
>TRBV9|TRBJ1-2|14
CASSTETGNYGYTF
>TRBV6-5|TRBJ1-5|12
CAVGQGYQPQHF
>TRBV7-6|TRBJ2-7|14
CASSRQEFTYEQYF
>TRBV4-3|TRBJ2-7|15
CASSRGQGYSYEQYF
>TRBV7-3|TRBJ2-2|13
CASSPSSGGELFF
>TRBV2|TRBJ1-1|18
CASKAAGTGAPWGTEAFF
>TRBV4-1|TRBJ1-2|15
CASSQPIQSNYGYTF
>TRBV9|TRBJ1-1|13
CASSVRSNTEAFF
>TRBV11-3|TRBJ2-2|14
CASSLSSAAGELFF
>TRBV19|TRBJ2-5|14
CASSTGSNEETQYF
>TRBV30|TRBJ1-1|16
CAWSGTTGVVNTEAFF